This T cell receptor (beta chain) emerged from a study of T-cell reconstitution after alpha-beta-depleted transplantation in children. Unique molecular identifiers were used to barcode this TCRbeta library. TCRdb called the PCR reads again in MiXCR, with one record for every CDR3 protein. The table lists about 200,000 distinct CDR3 sequences, more than 12% of them singletons. This clonotype was counted a few times. Germline V lookup: CDR1 KGHDR, CDR2 SFDVKD. The V end lost 3 bases, the J end lost 5 bases, and 12 bases lay between the germline ends. The CDR3 runs to 14 residues. The clonotype comes from a human donor who donated a stem cell graft to a child with acute lymphoblastic leukemia. The chain has TRBV24-1 and TRBJ2-5; D is perhaps TRBD2 (7 bases). The material was PBMCs from the stem cell graft donor, obtained from the stem cell graft. The DNA for the CDR3 is TGTGCCACCAGTGATACCGGGGGGCGGGAGACCCAGTACTTC. The encoded protein is CATSDTGGRETQYF.